This TCR beta chain was retrieved from a study of T cell responses to AZD1222 COVID-19 vaccine. On the study more broadly: Pooling was applied to second doses at about 4 or about 12 weeks.

Study outcomes and limitations: Along spike, vaccine-associated CD4 TCRs were found throughout, with dominance at 160-218 and 743-854. Clonal diversity may have been underestimated in mostly white British donors. Baseline serology detected seropositivity in only a handful of AZD1222 recipients.

The method was immunoSEQ multiplex PCR; TCRdb's version includes in-frame clones alone and lacks a portion of them. Among roughly 150,000 clones, around nine tenths were seen once, and the ten largest hold 1.6%. About this clone: What it recognizes is unknown.

The germline gives CDR1 MNHEY, CDR2 SVGEGT. The ends were cut back, 2 bases at V and 7 bases at J, with 17 bases in the middle. This CDR3 is 16 amino acids long. The chain links TRBV6-2 or TRBV6-3 to TRBJ1-4, with D possibly TRBD1 on 5 matching bases. The receptor comes from an adult in good health. The sequencing used peripheral blood, collected on day 0 of AZD1222 vaccination. The CDR3: CASSYPRRGGGEKLFF. CDR3 DNA: TGTGCCAGCAGTTACCCCAGGAGGGGAGGAGGTGAAAAACTGTTTTTT.